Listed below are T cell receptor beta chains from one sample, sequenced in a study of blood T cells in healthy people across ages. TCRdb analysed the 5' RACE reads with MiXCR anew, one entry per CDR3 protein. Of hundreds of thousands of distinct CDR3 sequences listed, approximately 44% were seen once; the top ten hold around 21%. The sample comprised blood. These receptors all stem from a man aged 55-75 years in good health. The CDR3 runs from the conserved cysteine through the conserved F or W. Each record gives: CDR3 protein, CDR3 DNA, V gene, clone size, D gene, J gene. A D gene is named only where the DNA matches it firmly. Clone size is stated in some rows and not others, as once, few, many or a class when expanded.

CDR3aa: CASSRRLAGITIKGDTQYF; CDR3nt: TGTGCCAGCAGCCGCCGACTAGCGGGCATAACAATTAAGGGAGATACGCAGTATTTT; v_gene: TRBV7-9; abundance: few; d_gene: TRBD2; j_gene: TRBJ2-3
CDR3aa: CASSPTQETQYF; CDR3nt: TGTGCCAGCTCACCTACGCAAGAGACCCAGTACTTC; v_gene: TRBV18; abundance: few; d_gene: -; j_gene: TRBJ2-5
CDR3aa: CASRSQGNYGYTF; CDR3nt: TGTGCCAGCAGGAGTCAGGGGAACTATGGCTACACCTTC; v_gene: TRBV6-6; abundance: -; d_gene: -; j_gene: TRBJ1-2
CDR3aa: CAISGTGTKVNTEAFF; CDR3nt: TGTGCCATCAGTGGGACAGGGACCAAAGTGAACACTGAAGCTTTCTTT; v_gene: TRBV10-3; abundance: -; d_gene: TRBD1; j_gene: TRBJ1-1
CDR3aa: CASSLFSKGKGTEAFF; CDR3nt: TGTGCCAGCAGCTTATTCAGTAAGGGAAAAGGAACTGAAGCTTTCTTT; v_gene: TRBV7-8; abundance: -; d_gene: -; j_gene: TRBJ1-1
CDR3aa: CSARRTGSNQPQHF; CDR3nt: TGCAGTGCTAGGCGGACGGGTAGCAATCAGCCCCAGCATTTT; v_gene: TRBV20-1; abundance: few; d_gene: -; j_gene: TRBJ1-5
CDR3aa: CASSLSLVGGSGANVLTF; CDR3nt: TGTGCCAGCAGTTTATCCTTAGTCGGGGGATCTGGGGCCAACGTCCTGACTTTC; v_gene: TRBV27; abundance: -; d_gene: -; j_gene: TRBJ2-6
CDR3aa: CASSQDGSDRGIGKQYF; CDR3nt: TGCGCCAGCAGCCAAGATGGCTCGGACAGGGGGATCGGGAAGCAGTATTTT; v_gene: TRBV4-3; abundance: -; d_gene: TRBD1; j_gene: TRBJ2-3
CDR3aa: CASSRDSEGDQETQYF; CDR3nt: TGCGCCAGCAGTCGCGACAGCGAAGGCGATCAAGAGACCCAGTACTTC; v_gene: TRBV4-1; abundance: -; d_gene: -; j_gene: TRBJ2-5
CDR3aa: CASRPRGNLRETQYF; CDR3nt: TGTGCCAGCAGACCCCGGGGGAACCTACGAGAGACCCAGTACTTC; v_gene: TRBV12-3/TRBV12-4; abundance: -; d_gene: -; j_gene: TRBJ2-5
CDR3aa: CASSWGQPQETQYF; CDR3nt: TGCGCCAGCAGCTGGGGCCAACCCCAAGAGACCCAGTACTTC; v_gene: TRBV5-1; abundance: few; d_gene: -; j_gene: TRBJ2-5
CDR3aa: CASSLAASGGVRETQYF; CDR3nt: TGTGCCAGCAGCTTAGCCGCTAGCGGGGGTGTAAGAGAGACCCAGTACTTC; v_gene: TRBV7-9; abundance: few; d_gene: TRBD2; j_gene: TRBJ2-5
CDR3aa: CASSGQGVHQPQHF; CDR3nt: TGTGCCAGCAGCGGACAGGGGGTACATCAGCCCCAGCATTTT; v_gene: TRBV2; abundance: -; d_gene: TRBD1; j_gene: TRBJ1-5
CDR3aa: CASSSTRGNSYEQYF; CDR3nt: TGTGCCAGCAGCTCGACCAGGGGAAACTCCTACGAGCAGTACTTC; v_gene: TRBV2; abundance: -; d_gene: -; j_gene: TRBJ2-7
CDR3aa: CASSSYRDRGSNEQYF; CDR3nt: TGTGCCAGCAGCTCCTACCGGGACAGGGGGTCCAACGAGCAGTACTTC; v_gene: TRBV11-2; abundance: -; d_gene: TRBD1; j_gene: TRBJ2-7
CDR3aa: CSARDRLDNEQFF; CDR3nt: TGCAGTGCTAGAGATCGCCTTGACAATGAGCAGTTCTTC; v_gene: TRBV20-1; abundance: -; d_gene: -; j_gene: TRBJ2-1
CDR3aa: CASSVITGNPGYGYTF; CDR3nt: TGTGCCAGCAGTGTAATAACAGGGAACCCGGGCTATGGCTACACCTTC; v_gene: TRBV12-3/TRBV12-4; abundance: few; d_gene: -; j_gene: TRBJ1-2
CDR3aa: CASSPPGANVLTF; CDR3nt: TGTGCCAGCAGTCCTCCTGGGGCCAACGTCCTGACTTTC; v_gene: TRBV6-6; abundance: many; d_gene: -; j_gene: TRBJ2-6
CDR3aa: CSASPGGDYEQYF; CDR3nt: TGCAGTGCTTCCCCGGGAGGAGATTACGAGCAGTACTTC; v_gene: TRBV20-1; abundance: many; d_gene: TRBD2; j_gene: TRBJ2-7